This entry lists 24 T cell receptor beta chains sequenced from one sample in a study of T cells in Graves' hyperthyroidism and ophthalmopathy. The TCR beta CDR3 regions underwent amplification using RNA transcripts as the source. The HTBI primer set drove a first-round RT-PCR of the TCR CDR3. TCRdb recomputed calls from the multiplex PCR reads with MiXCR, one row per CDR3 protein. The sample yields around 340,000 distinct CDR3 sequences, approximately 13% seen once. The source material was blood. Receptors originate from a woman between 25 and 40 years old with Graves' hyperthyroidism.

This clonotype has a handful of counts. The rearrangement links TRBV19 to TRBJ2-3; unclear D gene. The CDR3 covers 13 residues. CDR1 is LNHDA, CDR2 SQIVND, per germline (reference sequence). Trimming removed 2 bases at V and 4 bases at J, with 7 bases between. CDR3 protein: CASSIPGADTQYF. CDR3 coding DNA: TGTGCCAGTAGTATACCCGGTGCAGATACGCAGTATTTT.

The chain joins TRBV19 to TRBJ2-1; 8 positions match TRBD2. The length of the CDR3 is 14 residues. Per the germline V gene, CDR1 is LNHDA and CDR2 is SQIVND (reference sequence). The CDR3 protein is CAARSGGPGNEQFF. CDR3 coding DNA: TGTGCAGCACGATCGGGAGGGCCGGGAAATGAGCAGTTCTTC.

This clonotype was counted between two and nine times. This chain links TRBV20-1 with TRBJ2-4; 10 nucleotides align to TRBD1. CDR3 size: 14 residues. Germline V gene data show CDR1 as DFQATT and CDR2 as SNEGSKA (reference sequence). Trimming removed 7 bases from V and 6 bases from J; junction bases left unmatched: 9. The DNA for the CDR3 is TGCAGTGTTGAGCCGGGACAGGGGAGAAACATTCAGTACTTC. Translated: CSVEPGQGRNIQYF.

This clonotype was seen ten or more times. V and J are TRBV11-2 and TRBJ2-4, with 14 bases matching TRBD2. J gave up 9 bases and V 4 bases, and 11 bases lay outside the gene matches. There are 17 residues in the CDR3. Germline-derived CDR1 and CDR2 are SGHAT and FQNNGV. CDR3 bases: TGTGCCAGCAGCTCGACTAGCGGGAGGGCCTATTCGAGCATTCAGTACTTC. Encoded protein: CASSSTSGRAYSSIQYF. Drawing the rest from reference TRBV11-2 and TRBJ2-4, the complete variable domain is EAGVAQSPRYKIIEKRQSVAFWCNPISGHATLYWYQQILGQGPKLLIQFQNNGVVDDSQLPKDRFSAERLKGVDSTLKIQPAKLEDSAVYLCASSSTSGRAYSSIQYFGAGTRLSVL.

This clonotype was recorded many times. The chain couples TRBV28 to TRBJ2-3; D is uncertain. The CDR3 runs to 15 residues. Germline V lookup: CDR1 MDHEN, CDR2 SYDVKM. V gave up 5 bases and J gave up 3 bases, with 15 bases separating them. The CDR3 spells CASSHIEGLTDTQYF. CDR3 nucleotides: TGTGCCAGCAGTCATATCGAAGGATTAACAGATACGCAGTATTTT.

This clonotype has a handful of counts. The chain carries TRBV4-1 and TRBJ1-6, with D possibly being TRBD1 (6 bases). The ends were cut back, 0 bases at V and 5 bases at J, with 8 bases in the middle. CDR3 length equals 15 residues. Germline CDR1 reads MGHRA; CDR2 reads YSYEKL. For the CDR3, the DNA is TGCGCCAGCAGCCAAGAGGCAGGGGATAATTCACCCCTCCACTTT. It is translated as CASSQEAGDNSPLHF.

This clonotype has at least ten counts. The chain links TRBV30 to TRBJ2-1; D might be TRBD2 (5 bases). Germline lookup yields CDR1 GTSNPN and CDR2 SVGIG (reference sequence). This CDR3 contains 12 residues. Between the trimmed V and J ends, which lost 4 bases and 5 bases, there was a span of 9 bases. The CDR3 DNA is TGTGCCTGGACCAGCGGAAACAATGAGCAGTTCTTC. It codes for CAWTSGNNEQFF.

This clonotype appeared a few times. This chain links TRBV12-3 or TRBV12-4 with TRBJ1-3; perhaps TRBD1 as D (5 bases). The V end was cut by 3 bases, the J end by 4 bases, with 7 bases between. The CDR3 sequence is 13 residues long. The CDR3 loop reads CASSFRQGNTIYF. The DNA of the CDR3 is TGTGCCAGCAGTTTCCGACAGGGAAACACCATATATTTT.

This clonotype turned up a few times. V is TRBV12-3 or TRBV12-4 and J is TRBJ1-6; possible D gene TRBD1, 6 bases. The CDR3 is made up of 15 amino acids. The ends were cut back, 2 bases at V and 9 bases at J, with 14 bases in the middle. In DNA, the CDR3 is TGTGCCAGCAGTTTACGGGGGGACATTGGTTCACCCCTCCACTTT. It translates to CASSLRGDIGSPLHF.

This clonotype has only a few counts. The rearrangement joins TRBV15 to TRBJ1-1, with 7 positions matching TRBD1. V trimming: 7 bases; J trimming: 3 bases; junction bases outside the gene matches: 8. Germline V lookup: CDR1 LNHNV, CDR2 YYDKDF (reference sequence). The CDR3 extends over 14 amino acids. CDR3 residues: CATTKGQGDTEAFF. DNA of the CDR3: TGTGCCACCACGAAGGGGCAGGGGGACACTGAAGCTTTCTTT.

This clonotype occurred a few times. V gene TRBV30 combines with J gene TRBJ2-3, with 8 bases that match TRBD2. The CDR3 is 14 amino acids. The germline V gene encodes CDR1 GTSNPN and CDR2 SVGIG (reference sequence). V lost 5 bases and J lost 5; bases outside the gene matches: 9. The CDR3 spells CAWESGLGGDTQYF. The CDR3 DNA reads TGTGCCTGGGAGTCGGGACTAGGAGGAGATACGCAGTATTTT.

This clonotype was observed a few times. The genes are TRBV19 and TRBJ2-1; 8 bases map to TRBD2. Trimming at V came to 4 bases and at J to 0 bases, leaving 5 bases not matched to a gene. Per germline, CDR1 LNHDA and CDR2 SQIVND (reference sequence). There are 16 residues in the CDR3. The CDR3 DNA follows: TGTGCCAGTAGTAGACTAGCGACTGACTCCTACAATGAGCAGTTCTTC. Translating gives CASSRLATDSYNEQFF. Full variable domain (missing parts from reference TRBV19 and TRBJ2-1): DGGITQSPKYLFRKEGQNVTLSCEQNLNHDAMYWYRQDPGQGLRLIYYSQIVNDFQKGDIAEGYSVSREKKESFPLTVTSAQKNPTAFYLCASSRLATDSYNEQFFGPGTRLTVL.

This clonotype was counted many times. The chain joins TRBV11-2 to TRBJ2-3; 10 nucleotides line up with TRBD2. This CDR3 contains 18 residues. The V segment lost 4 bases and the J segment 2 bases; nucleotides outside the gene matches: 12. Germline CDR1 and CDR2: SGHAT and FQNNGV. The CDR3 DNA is TGTGCCAGCAGCTGGAGACAGCGGGAGGGCCCCGTCACAGATACGCAGTATTTT. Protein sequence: CASSWRQREGPVTDTQYF.

Here the CDR3 reads CAWSGREGPLNQPQHF. CDR3 in DNA: TGTGCCTGGAGTGGTAGGGAGGGCCCCCTAAATCAGCCCCAGCATTTT. The J gene is TRBJ1-5, the V gene TRBV30, with no clear D. V lost 1 base to trimming and J lost 4 bases, with 17 bases between them. The germline V gene has CDR1 GTSNPN and CDR2 SVGIG (reference sequence). The CDR3 length is 16 residues.

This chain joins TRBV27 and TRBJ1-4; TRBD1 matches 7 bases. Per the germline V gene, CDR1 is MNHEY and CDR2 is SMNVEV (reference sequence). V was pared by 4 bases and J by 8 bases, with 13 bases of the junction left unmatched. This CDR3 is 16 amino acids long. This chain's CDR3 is CASSSYHETGNEKLFF. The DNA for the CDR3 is TGTGCCAGCAGTTCTTACCATGAGACAGGGAACGAAAAACTGTTTTTT.

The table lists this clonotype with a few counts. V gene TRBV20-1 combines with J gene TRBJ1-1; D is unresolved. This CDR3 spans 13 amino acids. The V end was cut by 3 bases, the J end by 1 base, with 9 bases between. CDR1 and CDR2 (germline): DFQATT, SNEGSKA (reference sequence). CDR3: CSASVTANTEAFF. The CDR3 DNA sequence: TGCAGTGCTAGTGTCACAGCGAACACTGAAGCTTTCTTT.

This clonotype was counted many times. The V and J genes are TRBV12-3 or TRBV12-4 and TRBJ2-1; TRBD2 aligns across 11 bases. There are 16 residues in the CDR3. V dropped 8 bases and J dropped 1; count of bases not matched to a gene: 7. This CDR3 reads CASVAGGPRSYNEQFF. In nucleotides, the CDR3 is TGTGCCAGCGTAGCGGGAGGGCCAAGATCCTACAATGAGCAGTTCTTC.

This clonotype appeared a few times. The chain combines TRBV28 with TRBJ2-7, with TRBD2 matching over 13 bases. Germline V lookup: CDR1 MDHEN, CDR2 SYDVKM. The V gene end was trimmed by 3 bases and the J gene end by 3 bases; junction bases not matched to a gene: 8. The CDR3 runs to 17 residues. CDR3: CASSFRRTSGRRYEQYF. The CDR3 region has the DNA TGTGCCAGCAGTTTCCGACGGACTAGCGGGAGACGCTACGAGCAGTACTTC.

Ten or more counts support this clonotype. The CDR3 region has the DNA TGTGCCAGCAGTTACTGGGACGGATACTCCTACGAGCAGTACTTC. Protein: CASSYWDGYSYEQYF. The genes are TRBV6-6 and TRBJ2-7; D possibly matches TRBD1 or TRBD2 (5 bases each). V lost 1 base and J lost 0, with 10 bases in between. Germline CDR1 reads MNHNY; CDR2 reads SVGAGI (reference sequence). This CDR3 is built from 15 residues.

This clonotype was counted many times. The CDR3 DNA reads TGTGCCAGCAGCTTATCAGCGGGAGGGTGGGGAGAGACCCAGTACTTC. Translated, it gives CASSLSAGGWGETQYF. The chain recombines TRBV11-2 with TRBJ2-5; 10 nucleotides line up with TRBD2. The CDR3 extends over 16 amino acids. V lost 2 bases, J lost 4 bases, and 7 bases stayed unmatched. CDR1 SGHAT and CDR2 FQNNGV come from the germline V gene.

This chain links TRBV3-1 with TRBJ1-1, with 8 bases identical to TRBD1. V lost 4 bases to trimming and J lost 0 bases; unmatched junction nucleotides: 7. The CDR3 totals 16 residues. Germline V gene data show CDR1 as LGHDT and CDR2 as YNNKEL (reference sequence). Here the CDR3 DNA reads TGTGCCAGCAGCCCCCGCGGACAGGGTGTGAACACTGAAGCTTTCTTT. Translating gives CASSPRGQGVNTEAFF.

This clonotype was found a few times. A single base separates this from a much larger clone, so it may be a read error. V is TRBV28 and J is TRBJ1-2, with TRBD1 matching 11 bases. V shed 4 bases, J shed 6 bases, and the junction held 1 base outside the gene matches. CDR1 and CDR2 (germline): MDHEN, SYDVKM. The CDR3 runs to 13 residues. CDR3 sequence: CASSWGQGDGYTF. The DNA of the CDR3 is TGTGCCAGCAGTTGGGGACAGGGGGATGGCTACACCTTC.

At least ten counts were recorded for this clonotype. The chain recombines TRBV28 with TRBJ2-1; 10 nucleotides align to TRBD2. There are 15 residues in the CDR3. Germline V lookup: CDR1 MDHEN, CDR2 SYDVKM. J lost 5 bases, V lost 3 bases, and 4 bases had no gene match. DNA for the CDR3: TGTGCCAGCAGTTTTCTCCTAGCGGGGGACAATGAGCAGTTCTTC. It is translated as CASSFLLAGDNEQFF.

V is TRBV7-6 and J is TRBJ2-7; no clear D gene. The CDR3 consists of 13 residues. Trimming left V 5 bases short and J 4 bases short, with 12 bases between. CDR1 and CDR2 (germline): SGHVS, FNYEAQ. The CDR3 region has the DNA TGTGCCAGCAGCCCGGAACCGCGATACGAGCAGTACTTC. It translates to CASSPEPRYEQYF.